The text below deals with one T cell receptor (beta chain). The sample comes from a study of blood T cell repertoires in COVID-19. Assay: immunoSEQ multiplex PCR; the TCRdb copy retains only in-frame clones and omits some. The table shows 300,000 or so clones, with 75% to 90% occurring only once. CDR3 size: 16 residues. Germline lookup yields CDR1 LGHDT and CDR2 YNNKEL (reference sequence). Between the trimmed V and J ends, which lost 0 bases and 2 bases, there was a span of 13 bases. The source of this sequence is a woman in her 30s with COVID-19, enrolled during active disease. The source material was peripheral blood. V usage is TRBV3-1 (or the pseudogene TRBV3-2) and J usage is TRBJ1-2; D is perhaps TRBD1 (6 bases). CDR3 in amino acids: CASSQDIGRGNYGYTF. The CDR3 DNA sequence: TGTGCCAGCAGCCAAGATATAGGCAGGGGAAACTATGGCTACACCTTC.